This T cell receptor (beta chain) was recovered during a study of spatial heterogeneity in lung cancer. Study context: The average count in raw reads for each unique TCR and UMI combination exceeded 9.5 appearances. Overall study findings and caveats: Whereas they appeared in blood less at follow-up, ubiquitous expanded tumor TCRs appeared there more at resection.

As to time point: sample taken at primary tumor resection. Whole RNA, which was extracted from tumor, nontumor lung tissue or frozen PBMC, was sequenced without any cell sorting. TCR cDNA molecules were tagged individually, and each one carried a unique molecular identifier. In TCRdb, the 5' RACE reads were re-called with MiXCR into one record per CDR3 protein. Of around 40,000 distinct CDR3 sequences listed, about 6% are singletons. This clonotype was seen at least ten times. Its antigen is still unknown. The CDR3 is 15 amino acids. CDR1 is MDHEN, CDR2 SYDVKM, per germline. Trimming cost V 6 bases and J 4 bases, with 18 bases left between them.

V gene TRBV28 combines with J gene TRBJ1-2, with a possible D match to TRBD1 (5 bases). The specimen was PBMCs, collected at surgery. This clonotype was obtained from a male donor with early-stage non-small cell lung cancer. DNA for the CDR3: TGTGCCAGCAGATTCTTAGGGGTAAACACCTATGGCTACACCTTC. Amino acid sequence: CASRFLGVNTYGYTF.